This T cell receptor beta chain was identified in a study of T cell repertoires in cytomegalovirus infection. Study overall: Based on public TCR beta signatures, there were indications of CMV infection and of a matching HLA type. Study-level findings and limits: Summed frequency of public TCR beta families distinguished CMV carriers with the relevant HLA. Dominating the ex vivo response were TCR beta clonotypes that were CMV-specific and HLA-C-restricted.

Via MiXCR, TCRdb re-called the reads, giving one row per CDR3 protein. The repertoire holds around 300,000 distinct CDR3 sequences, with more than 8% as singletons. Per the germline V gene, CDR1 is PRHDT and CDR2 is FYEKMQ (reference sequence). The CDR3 runs 15 residues. V trimming: 5 bases; J trimming: 8 bases; junction bases outside the gene matches: 10. In its sample, this clonotype was seen once. Its specificity is not known. The sample comprised PBMCs. The J gene is TRBJ2-1, the V gene TRBV13; 9 nucleotides align to TRBD2. The clonotype was recovered from a human donor in good health (CMV status not recorded). Some clones in this sample may be carry-over from other donors' samples. The CDR3 is CASSPPGLAGDEQFF. The CDR3 nucleotides are TGTGCCAGCAGCCCACCGGGACTAGCCGGAGATGAGCAGTTCTTC. The entire variable domain, with the rest obtained from reference TRBV13 and TRBJ2-1, is as follows: AAGVIQSPRHLIKEKRETATLKCYPIPRHDTVYWYQQGPGQDPQFLISFYEKMQSDKGSIPDRFSAQQFSDYHSELNMSSLELGDSALYFCASSPPGLAGDEQFFGPGTRLTVL.